This T cell receptor (beta chain) was profiled in a study of T cell responses to AZD1222 COVID-19 vaccine. Profiled with immunoSEQ multiplex PCR; TCRdb holds only in-frame clones, not every one. Altogether roughly 120,000 clones are present, about 87% being singletons, with the ten largest covering 4.4%. This CDR3 contains 17 residues. The ends lost 2 bases at V and 0 bases at J; junction bases unmatched: 7. Germline CDR1 and CDR2: SGHTA and FQGTGA. The specimen comprised peripheral blood, sampled on day 0 of AZD1222 vaccination. This rearrangement joins TRBV7-3 to TRBJ2-1, with 7 bases aligning to TRBD2. The sequence derives from an adult in good health. The CDR3 sequence is CASSLHPSGSSYNEQFF. As DNA, the CDR3 is TGTGCCAGCAGCTTACACCCTAGCGGTAGCTCCTACAATGAGCAGTTCTTC.